The 24 T cell receptor beta chains in this list originate from one sample, sequenced in a study of regulatory T cells in long-lasting Graves disease. As to time point: newly diagnosed GD, antithyroid drugs for less than 3 months. PBMC RNA served as the TCR library source. TCR beta libraries were built with iRepertoire HTBI primers and Arm-PCR of CDR3 regions. TCRdb analysed the multiplex PCR reads with MiXCR anew, one entry per CDR3 protein. The sample gives about 460,000 distinct CDR3 sequences, less than 15% of which show up once; approximately 15% is in the top ten. This same sample was also part of a study on T cells in Graves' hyperthyroidism and ophthalmopathy.

Sequencing was performed on peripheral blood mononuclear cells (PBMCs), taken at new diagnosis, from a patient treated with antithyroid drugs. Receptor source: a woman between 45 and 60 years old with Graves disease.

This clonotype was detected ten times or more. This chain joins TRBV7-3 and TRBJ2-7; D not certain. Germline loops: CDR1 SGHTA, CDR2 FQGTGA. This CDR3 has 13 amino acids. Trimming stripped 1 base from V and 5 bases from J, with 9 bases between. The CDR3 region is CASSLSRGDEQYF. The CDR3, as DNA: TGTGCCAGCAGCTTAAGTCGTGGGGACGAGCAGTACTTC.

As concerns this clonotype: Given a much more abundant clone one base away, this may be a read error. In DNA form, the CDR3 reads TGTGCCAGCAGCGAGCGGGACCCCGGGACTAGTAGTAATGAGCAGTTCTTC. As protein: CASSERDPGTSSNEQFF. V is TRBV27 and J is TRBJ2-3, with TRBD2 identical over 8 bases. The better agreement between TRBJ2-1 and the DNA end casts doubt on the J call. This CDR3 has 17 residues. Germline values: CDR1 MNHEY, CDR2 SMNVEV (reference sequence).

A remark on this clonotype: A much more abundant neighbour one base away suggests this may be a read error. The rearrangement uses TRBV2 and TRBJ2-7; 7 nucleotides agree with TRBD2. The V gene's germline CDR1 is SNHLY and CDR2 FYNNEI. This CDR3 region has 16 residues. The CDR3 DNA sequence: TGTGCCGGCAGTGAAGCGGAAGCGGGACCCTCCTACGAGCAGTACTTC. Protein: CAGSEAEAGPSYEQYF.

The V gene is TRBV5-1, the J gene TRBJ2-7, with D uncertain. The CDR3 consists of 15 residues. The V and J ends lost 0 bases and 0 bases respectively, with 10 bases between them. In germline, CDR1 is SGHRS, CDR2 YFSETQ. CDR3 DNA sequence: TGCGCCAGCAGCTTGGAGTTTACAGCCTCCTACGAGCAGTACTTC. It specifies CASSLEFTASYEQYF.

Many counts were recorded for this clonotype. The V and J genes are TRBV30 and TRBJ1-4, with D hard to call. Germline V gene lookup returns CDR1 GTSNPN and CDR2 SVGIG (reference sequence). This CDR3 is 13 amino acids long. Trimming pared 1 base from V and 7 bases from J, leaving 10 bases between. This CDR3 is CAWSAREGEKLFF. CDR3 nucleotide sequence: TGTGCCTGGAGTGCAAGGGAGGGTGAAAAACTGTTTTTT. Using reference TRBV30 and TRBJ1-4 for the parts outside the CDR3, the full variable domain is SQTIHQWPATLVQPVGSPLSLECTVEGTSNPNLYWYRQAAGRGLQLLFYSVGIGQISSEVPQNLSASRPQDRQFILSSKKLLLSDSGFYLCAWSAREGEKLFFGSGTQLSVL.

In its sample, this clonotype was seen a few times. The chain employs TRBV11-2 and TRBJ2-7; 9 bases agree with TRBD1. With V trimmed by 2 bases and J by 4 bases, 12 bases remained unmatched. The CDR3 totals 17 residues. The germline gives CDR1 SGHAT, CDR2 FQNNGV. This chain's CDR3 is CASSLYSSGTGLYEQYF. Here the CDR3 DNA reads TGTGCCAGCAGCTTATATAGTTCGGGGACAGGGTTGTACGAGCAGTACTTC.

This clonotype was detected many times. The chain carries TRBV28 and TRBJ1-1, with 7 bases lining up with TRBD1. The V and J ends lost 6 bases and 12 bases, in that order; junction bases with no gene match: 10. Per germline, CDR1 MDHEN and CDR2 SYDVKM. CDR3 length: 12 amino acids. The CDR3 spells CASSLGGARTFF. The CDR3 DNA is TGTGCCAGCAGCCTAGGGGGCGCGAGGACTTTCTTT.

This clonotype occurred many times. V usage is TRBV11-2 and J usage is TRBJ2-7; D possibly matches TRBD1 or TRBD2 (5 bases each). Germline CDR1 SGHAT, CDR2 FQNNGV. This CDR3 has 12 amino acids. Trimming shortened V by 6 bases and J by 1 base, and 7 bases separated the two germline ends. CDR3 sequence: CASRGVSYEQYF. The CDR3 DNA sequence: TGTGCCAGCAGGGGGGTTTCCTACGAGCAGTACTTC.

This clonotype was seen many times. V and J are TRBV12-3 or TRBV12-4 and TRBJ2-1; 9 bases are a match to TRBD2. J was trimmed by 7 bases and V by 6 bases; bases with no gene match: 13. This CDR3 region has 16 residues. Written as DNA, the CDR3 is TGTGCCAGCAGCGCCCCCTCTAGCGGGGCCCGGAATGAGCAGTTCTTC. Its protein is CASSAPSSGARNEQFF.

This clonotype was observed many times. The rearrangement joins TRBV6-1 to TRBJ1-3; D is possibly TRBD1 (5 bases). V lost 6 bases and J 3 bases, leaving 15 bases between the germline ends. CDR3 length: 15 amino acids. Per the germline V gene, CDR1 is MNHNS and CDR2 is SASEGT. CDR3 DNA: TGTGCCAGCAGCAAAATCGGGGGATATGGAAACACCATATATTTT. It codes for CASSKIGGYGNTIYF.

This clonotype was found a few times. The chain has TRBV6-1 and TRBJ2-7; D not certain. V shed 4 bases and J shed 2 bases, with 12 bases lying between them. The CDR3 contains 14 residues. Per germline, CDR1 MNHNS and CDR2 SASEGT. Here the CDR3 reads CASSVAGLPYEQYF. The CDR3 DNA is TGTGCCAGCAGTGTCGCAGGTCTCCCCTACGAGCAGTACTTC.

This clonotype was seen a handful of times. The rearrangement links TRBV5-1 to TRBJ2-7; unclear D gene. Germline V gene sequence: CDR1 SGHRS, CDR2 YFSETQ. This CDR3 is 13 amino acids long. Trimming pared 6 bases from V and 1 base from J, leaving 11 bases between. Here the CDR3 reads CASTPDGSYEQYF. In nucleotides, the CDR3 is TGCGCCAGCACCCCGGACGGGTCCTACGAGCAGTACTTC.

The chain has TRBV11-2 and TRBJ2-5; D is unresolved. The CDR3 runs to 13 residues. Germline CDR1 and CDR2: SGHAT and FQNNGV. V was cut by 0 bases and J by 9 bases, with 11 bases left in between. The CDR3 here is CASSLDPFSAQYF. The CDR3 nucleotides read TGTGCCAGCAGCTTAGATCCCTTCTCGGCCCAGTACTTC.

This clonotype appeared many times. The V and J genes are TRBV7-9 and TRBJ1-5; possible D gene TRBD1, 6 bases. The CDR3 covers 15 residues. Germline CDR1 is SEHNR and CDR2 is FQNEAQ (reference sequence). Deletions cut 1 base from V and 0 bases from J, with 7 bases between. CDR3 nucleotide sequence: TGTGCCAGCAGCTTAGGGACAGTTAGCAATCAGCCCCAGCATTTT. Translating gives CASSLGTVSNQPQHF.

The rearrangement joins TRBV6-5 to TRBJ2-3, with D tentatively TRBD2 (6 bases). Germline V gives CDR1 MNHEY, CDR2 SVGAGI. This CDR3 spans 16 amino acids. With 0 bases removed from V and 10 bases from J, the gap between germline ends came to 20 bases. CDR3 region: CASSYSGPSASGSQYF. In DNA form, the CDR3 reads TGTGCCAGCAGTTACTCGGGCCCTAGCGCCTCAGGTTCGCAGTATTTT.

This clonotype was detected a few times. The chain combines TRBV5-5 with TRBJ1-4; weak D call: TRBD1 (5 bases). The length of the CDR3 is 16 residues. The germline V gene has CDR1 SGHKS and CDR2 YYEKEE (reference sequence). Trimming removed 4 bases at V and 7 bases at J, with 20 bases between. CDR3 DNA sequence: TGTGCCAGCAGCGCGGGGTCGGCAGGGTGGGGTGAAAAACTGTTTTTT. It encodes CASSAGSAGWGEKLFF.

This clonotype came up many times. This chain links TRBV5-1 with TRBJ2-1; 10 nucleotides line up with TRBD2. This CDR3 is built from 18 residues. Germline V gene sequence: CDR1 SGHRS, CDR2 YFSETQ. J gave up 0 bases and V 4 bases, and 10 bases lay outside the gene matches. This CDR3 is CASSLFTSGTSSYNEQFF. CDR3 DNA sequence: TGCGCCAGCAGCCTTTTCACTAGCGGGACTAGCTCCTACAATGAGCAGTTCTTC.

To note about this clonotype: The germline gene is not matched at one end of the junction; a read error may be the cause. The genes are TRBV24-1 and TRBJ2-2; D gene unclear. The germline gives CDR1 KGHDR, CDR2 SFDVKD. This CDR3 contains 16 residues. The CDR3 DNA is TGTGCCACCAGCCCAGGTTTGCGGTGGAACGCCGGGGAGCTGTTTTTT. This sequence encodes CATSPGLRWNAGELFF.

This clonotype has ten or more counts. V gene TRBV13 combines with J gene TRBJ2-7, with TRBD1 matching 7 bases. In germline, CDR1 is PRHDT, CDR2 FYEKMQ (reference sequence). The V and J ends lost 6 bases and 7 bases, in that order; junction bases with no gene match: 9. This CDR3 has 13 residues. CDR3 bases: TGTGCCAGCAGTTCGGCAGGGGGAGATGAGCAGTACTTC. Translating it yields CASSSAGGDEQYF.

This clonotype was seen only a few times. The chain employs TRBV2 and TRBJ1-6, with 7 positions matching TRBD1. The germline V gene encodes CDR1 SNHLY and CDR2 FYNNEI. CDR3 length equals 15 residues. Losses at the gene ends were 3 bases for V and 7 bases for J; bases not matched to a gene: 6. CDR3 DNA: TGTGCCAGCAGTGATTACAGGGGAGGCAATTCACCCCTCCACTTT. Its translation: CASSDYRGGNSPLHF.

This clonotype was counted ten times or more. The chain recombines TRBV20-1 with TRBJ2-4; TRBD1 is a possible D gene (7 bases). The length of the CDR3 is 16 residues. Trimming removed 6 bases from V and 1 base from J, with 19 bases in between. Looked up from germline, CDR1 is DFQATT and CDR2 is SNEGSKA (reference sequence). This CDR3 reads CSAPVVAGGAKNIQYF. The CDR3 nucleotides are TGCAGTGCCCCGGTCGTGGCAGGGGGGGCCAAAAACATTCAGTACTTC.

This clonotype has just a few counts. The chain recombines TRBV6-5 with TRBJ2-1; 8 bases agree with TRBD2. The CDR3 consists of 16 residues. The V gene end was trimmed by 2 bases and the J gene end by 9 bases; junction bases not matched to a gene: 12. CDR1 is MNHEY and CDR2 is SVGAGI in the germline V gene. As DNA, the CDR3 is TGTGCCAGCAGTTACGTGAGCGGGAGTGTTCACAGTGAGCAGTTCTTC. Its protein product is CASSYVSGSVHSEQFF.

The sample holds a few counts of this clonotype. The V and J genes are TRBV6-1 and TRBJ1-2, with 12 nucleotides matching TRBD1. After removal of 3 bases from V and 7 bases from J, the junction contained 9 bases not matched to a gene. From germline, CDR1 is MNHNS and CDR2 SASEGT. The CDR3 extends over 16 amino acids. CDR3 DNA: TGTGCCAGCAGTGACGGAACCGGGACAGGGGGCTTTGGCTACACCTTC. It translates to CASSDGTGTGGFGYTF.

The rearrangement joins TRBV6-5 to TRBJ2-1, with 13 nucleotides matching TRBD2. The V gene's germline CDR1 is MNHEY and CDR2 SVGAGI. The CDR3 contains 17 residues. The junction had 6 bases not matched to a gene; V was cut back by 0 bases and J by 7 bases. The CDR3 sequence is CASSYSLTSGGENEQFF. The DNA of the CDR3 is TGTGCCAGCAGTTACTCCCTAACTAGCGGGGGGGAGAATGAGCAGTTCTTC.